Shown below are 20 T cell receptor beta chains from a single sample sequenced in a study of T cell responses to AZD1222 COVID-19 vaccine. Sequenced by immunoSEQ multiplex PCR; TCRdb stores in-frame clones only, minus some. The table shows 150,000 or so clones, with around 94% occurring only once. The source material was peripheral blood, sampled on day 0 of AZD1222 vaccination. All receptors come from an adult in good health.

The chain joins TRBV28 to TRBJ2-7; D is undetermined. Trimming cost V 2 bases and J 4 bases, with 6 bases left between them. CDR1 and CDR2 from the germline V gene are MDHEN and SYDVKM. The CDR3 is 12 amino acids. CDR3 DNA sequence: TGTGCCAGCAGTTTAGAGGAATACGAGCAGTACTTC. It specifies CASSLEEYEQYF. Complete variable domain (other parts from reference TRBV28 and TRBJ2-7): DVKVTQSSRYLVKRTGEKVFLECVQDMDHENMFWYRQDPGLGLRLIYFSYDVKMKEKGDIPEGYSVSREKKERFSLILESASTNQTSMYLCASSLEEYEQYFGPGTRLTVT.

The chain recombines TRBV5-6 with TRBJ1-2, with D possibly matching TRBD1 (6 bases). The CDR3 runs 17 residues. Germline V gene sequence: CDR1 SGHDT, CDR2 YYEEEE. V was pared by 2 bases and J by 5 bases, with 22 bases between. The CDR3, as DNA: TGTGCCAGCAGCTTCCCCGGGGAGGGGGAGACTTTTTATGGCTACACCTTC. It codes for CASSFPGEGETFYGYTF.

The CDR3 is CASSEEVTEDYGYTF. The DNA of the CDR3 is TGTGCCAGCAGTGAAGAAGTGACAGAAGACTATGGCTACACCTTC. The chain uses TRBV6-1 and TRBJ1-2, with TRBD1 as a possible D gene (5 bases). Trimming took 1 base from V and 3 from J, leaving 12 bases between them. Germline V gives CDR1 MNHNS, CDR2 SASEGT. The CDR3 is made up of 15 amino acids.

The V gene is TRBV6-5, the J gene TRBJ1-6; D gene unclear. The CDR3 has 16 amino acids. Looked up from germline, CDR1 is MNHEY and CDR2 is SVGAGI. Between the trimmed V and J ends, which lost 2 bases and 7 bases, there was a span of 15 bases. The DNA of the CDR3 is TGTGCCAGCAGTTACGCAGCCGTATCTGTAAATTCACCCCTCCACTTT. Amino acid sequence: CASSYAAVSVNSPLHF.

The chain has TRBV7-2 and TRBJ2-2; D remains unclear. Germline CDR1 SGHTA, CDR2 FQGNSA. The V and J ends lost 5 bases and 7 bases respectively, with 11 bases between them. The CDR3 has 13 amino acids. The CDR3 bases are TGTGCCAGCAGCCGGAACCTAGGCGGGGAGCTGTTTTTT. This encodes CASSRNLGGELFF.

The chain couples TRBV6-5 to TRBJ2-5, with 8 bases matching TRBD1. Germline V gene lookup returns CDR1 MNHEY and CDR2 SVGAGI. V shed 5 bases and J 9 bases; nucleotides not matched to a gene: 2. CDR3 length: 11 residues. The CDR3 coding sequence is TGTGCCAGCAGTACGGACAGGGCCCAGTACTTC. The encoded protein is CASSTDRAQYF.

The rearrangement links TRBV27 to TRBJ2-6, with D unclear. Germline V CDR1 and CDR2: MNHEY, SMNVEV (reference sequence). Trimming left V 1 base short and J 2 bases short, with 3 bases between. The length of the CDR3 is 14 residues. The CDR3 DNA sequence: TGTGCCAGCAGTTTATTACCTGGGGCCAACGTCCTGACTTTC. This translates into CASSLLPGANVLTF.

The chain employs TRBV10-3 and TRBJ1-2; possible D gene TRBD1, 6 bases. This CDR3 region has 17 residues. The germline gives CDR1 ENHRY, CDR2 SYGVKD. V was trimmed by 2 bases and J by 6 bases, leaving 22 bases between them. The CDR3 DNA reads TGTGCCATCAGTGAGACCGTGAGGGGTGGGGGCGCGGATGGCTACACCTTC. Its translation: CAISETVRGGGADGYTF.

J is TRBJ1-2 and V is TRBV19; 8 positions match TRBD1. The CDR3 runs to 13 residues. Germline CDR1 reads LNHDA; CDR2 reads SQIVND (reference sequence). V dropped 11 bases and J dropped 4; count of bases not matched to a gene: 9. The CDR3 here is CASLRGLGYGYTF. The CDR3 DNA reads TGTGCCTCCCTCAGGGGGCTCGGCTATGGCTACACCTTC.

This clone was seen a single time. This rearrangement joins TRBV18 to TRBJ1-1; D gene uncertain. This CDR3 is built from 13 residues. V was cut by 5 bases and J by 1 base, with 8 bases left in between. CDR1 KGHSH and CDR2 LQKENI come from the germline V gene. CDR3 coding DNA: TGTGCCAGCTCAGCGACATGGAACACTGAAGCTTTCTTT. It codes for CASSATWNTEAFF.

This chain links TRBV5-1 with TRBJ1-5; D is unresolved. Trimming stripped 4 bases from V and 5 bases from J, with 10 bases between. The CDR3 is made up of 13 amino acids. CDR1 is SGHRS and CDR2 is YFSETQ in the germline V gene. The CDR3 here is CASSPSVDQPQHF. CDR3 sequence (DNA): TGCGCCAGCAGCCCGTCAGTCGATCAGCCCCAGCATTTT.

This chain links TRBV2 with TRBJ1-2, with D maybe TRBD1 (6 bases). The germline CDR1 and CDR2 sequences are SNHLY and FYNNEI. CDR3 size: 12 residues. The ends were cut back, 4 bases at V and 4 bases at J, with 7 bases in the middle. CDR3 bases: TGTGCCAGCAGTGTGGACAGCTATGGCTACACCTTC. Translated: CASSVDSYGYTF.

This chain joins TRBV7-9 and TRBJ1-1; D is undetermined. CDR3 size: 15 residues. CDR1 and CDR2 (germline): SEHNR, FQNEAQ (reference sequence). Trimming stripped 4 bases from V and 1 base from J, with 13 bases between. The CDR3 spells CASSSAGRGNTEAFF. The CDR3 DNA reads as TGTGCCAGCAGCTCGGCTGGGCGGGGGAACACTGAAGCTTTCTTT.

The V and J genes are TRBV5-1 and TRBJ1-2, with D possibly matching TRBD1 (5 bases). The germline V gene has CDR1 SGHRS and CDR2 YFSETQ. V was pared by 0 bases and J by 4 bases, with 10 bases between. The CDR3 runs to 14 residues. CDR3 nucleotides: TGCGCCAGCAGCTTGGGGGGCAACACCTATGGCTACACCTTC. It translates to CASSLGGNTYGYTF. The whole variable domain, filled in from reference TRBV5-1 and TRBJ1-2, reads KAGVTQTPRYLIKTRGQQVTLSCSPISGHRSVSWYQQTPGQGLQFLFEYFSETQRNKGNFPGRFSGRQFSNSRSEMNVSTLELGDSALYLCASSLGGNTYGYTFGSGTRLTVV.

This rearrangement joins TRBV28 to TRBJ2-7, with 10 nucleotides matching TRBD2. The V gene end was trimmed by 3 bases and the J gene end by 0 bases; junction bases not matched to a gene: 2. Germline assignment: CDR1 MDHEN and CDR2 SYDVKM. The CDR3 spans 15 residues. DNA for the CDR3: TGTGCCAGCAGTTTCCTAGCGGGGGACTCCTACGAGCAGTACTTC. It translates to CASSFLAGDSYEQYF.

This chain connects TRBV5-4 to TRBJ2-5; TRBD2 matches at 13 bases. The CDR3 consists of 16 residues. J lost 3 bases, V lost 4 bases, and 6 bases had no gene match. Germline CDR1 SGHNT, CDR2 YYREEE (reference sequence). This CDR3 reads CASSIGLAGAEETQYF. Written as DNA, the CDR3 is TGTGCCAGCAGCATAGGACTAGCGGGGGCCGAAGAGACCCAGTACTTC. The whole variable domain, remainder taken from reference TRBV5-4 and TRBJ2-5, is ETGVTQSPTHLIKTRGQQVTLRCSSQSGHNTVSWYQQALGQGPQFIFQYYREEENGRGNFPPRFSGLQFPNYSSELNVNALELDDSALYLCASSIGLAGAEETQYFGPGTRLLVL.

This rearrangement joins TRBV7-8 to TRBJ2-3, with D tentatively TRBD2 (5 bases). Germline V CDR1 and CDR2: SGHVS, FQNEAQ. CDR3 size: 16 residues. Trimming took off 2 bases at V and 3 bases at J, with 15 bases between the two ends. The DNA for the CDR3 is TGTGCCAGCAGCTTAAATGCGCGGACTTTGACAGATACGCAGTATTTT. Translating gives CASSLNARTLTDTQYF.

The chain is built from TRBV3-1 (or the pseudogene TRBV3-2) and TRBJ1-5; TRBD1 might be the D (5 bases). CDR1 is LGHDT and CDR2 is YNNKEL in the germline V gene (reference sequence). This CDR3 has 15 residues. V gave up 4 bases and J gave up 6 bases, with 16 bases separating them. CDR3: CASSLGTDGSQPQHF. The DNA of the CDR3 is TGTGCCAGCAGCCTTGGGACGGACGGGTCTCAGCCCCAGCATTTT.

This clone appeared a single time. The rearrangement joins TRBV5-4 to TRBJ2-7; possibly TRBD1 or TRBD2 for D (5 bases each). This CDR3 is built from 14 residues. From germline, CDR1 is SGHNT and CDR2 YYREEE (reference sequence). V lost 1 base and J lost 3, with 11 bases in between. The CDR3 sequence is CASSLNLGGYEQYF. The CDR3 nucleotides are TGTGCCAGCAGCTTGAATCTTGGGGGCTACGAGCAGTACTTC.

The V and J genes are TRBV18 and TRBJ1-4; 7 nucleotides match TRBD1. Germline CDR1 KGHSH, CDR2 LQKENI. The CDR3 spans 15 residues. V lost 3 bases, J lost 7 bases, and 8 bases stayed unmatched. CDR3 in amino acids: CASSPQGGQSEKLFF. The CDR3 DNA reads as TGTGCCAGCTCACCCCAGGGGGGGCAGAGTGAAAAACTGTTTTTT.